Sequencing of this T cell receptor beta chain was carried out in a study of Graves' ophthalmopathy and Graves' hyperthyroidism. Amplified material comprised TCR beta CDR3 regions derived from RNA transcripts. The first-round RT-PCR employed HTBI primers together with the Qiagen OneStep RT-PCR kit. A multiplex PCR was then performed as the second round. TCRdb reanalysed the multiplex PCR reads using MiXCR and keeps one entry per CDR3 protein. Of more than 1,000,000 distinct CDR3 sequences listed, 36% were seen once; the top ten hold over 8.5%. On this clonotype: What it recognizes is unknown.

Aged 18 to 65, hyperthyroidism patients had new diagnoses of under 2 months' duration. Excluded: other autoimmune disease, uncontrolled infection, pregnancy or lactation. Findings and caveats of the study: Also, most clonotypes expanded in the thyroid above 0.001 frequency appeared in blood.

This sequence originates from an adult man with Graves' hyperthyroidism. Sequenced material: peripheral blood or thyroid tissue (not recorded which).

The DNA of the CDR3 is TGTGCCAGCAGCCACGGGGTGTCCCAAGAGACCCAGTACTTC. This translates into CASSHGVSQETQYF. This rearrangement joins TRBV6-2 or TRBV6-3 to TRBJ2-7, with D maybe TRBD2 (5 bases). The J call is doubtful: the DNA matches TRBJ2-5 better. The CDR3 has 14 residues. Germline assignment: CDR1 MNHEY and CDR2 SVGEGT.